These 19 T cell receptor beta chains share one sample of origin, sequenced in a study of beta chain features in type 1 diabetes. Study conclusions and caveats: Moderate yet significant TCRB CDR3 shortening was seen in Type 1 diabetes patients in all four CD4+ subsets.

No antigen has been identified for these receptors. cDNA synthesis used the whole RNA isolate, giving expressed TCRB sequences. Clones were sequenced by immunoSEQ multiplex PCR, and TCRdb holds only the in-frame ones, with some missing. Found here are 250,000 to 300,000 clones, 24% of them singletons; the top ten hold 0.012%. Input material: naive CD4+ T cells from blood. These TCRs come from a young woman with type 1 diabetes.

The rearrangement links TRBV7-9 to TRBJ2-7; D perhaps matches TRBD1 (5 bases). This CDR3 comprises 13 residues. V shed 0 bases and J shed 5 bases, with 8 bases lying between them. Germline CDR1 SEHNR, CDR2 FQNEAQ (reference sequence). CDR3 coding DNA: TGTGCCAGCAGCTTAGCACAGGCCAACGAGCAGTACTTC. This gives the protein CASSLAQANEQYF. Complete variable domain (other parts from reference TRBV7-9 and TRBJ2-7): DTGVSQNPRHKITKRGQNVTFRCDPISEHNRLYWYRQTLGQGPEFLTYFQNEAQLEKSRLLSDRFSAERPKGSFSTLEIQRTEQGDSAMYLCASSLAQANEQYFGPGTRLTVT.

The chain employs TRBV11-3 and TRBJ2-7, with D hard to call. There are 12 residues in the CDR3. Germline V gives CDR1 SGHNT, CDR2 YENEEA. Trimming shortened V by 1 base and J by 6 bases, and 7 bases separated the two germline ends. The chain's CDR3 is CASSLGSGEQYF. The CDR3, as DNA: TGTGCCAGCAGCTTAGGTTCGGGCGAGCAGTACTTC.

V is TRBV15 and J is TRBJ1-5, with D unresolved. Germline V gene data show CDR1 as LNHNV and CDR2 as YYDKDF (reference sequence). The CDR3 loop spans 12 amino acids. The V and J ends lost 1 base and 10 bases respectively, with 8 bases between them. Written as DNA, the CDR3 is TGTGCCACCAGCAGAGGGGCTCCTCCCCAGCATTTT. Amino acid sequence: CATSRGAPPQHF.

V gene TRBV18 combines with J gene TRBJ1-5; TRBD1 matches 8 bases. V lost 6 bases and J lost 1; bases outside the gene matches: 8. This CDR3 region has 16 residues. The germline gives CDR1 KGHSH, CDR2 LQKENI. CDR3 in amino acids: CASSPDRGGSNQPQHF. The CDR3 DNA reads TGTGCCAGCTCGCCCGACAGGGGCGGGAGCAATCAGCCCCAGCATTTT.

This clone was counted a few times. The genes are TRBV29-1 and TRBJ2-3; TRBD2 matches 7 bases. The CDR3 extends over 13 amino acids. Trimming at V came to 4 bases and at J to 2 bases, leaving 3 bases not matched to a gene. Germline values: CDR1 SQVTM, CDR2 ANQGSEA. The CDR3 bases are TGCAGCGTTGCTACTAGCGTCACAGATACGCAGTATTTT. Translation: CSVATSVTDTQYF.

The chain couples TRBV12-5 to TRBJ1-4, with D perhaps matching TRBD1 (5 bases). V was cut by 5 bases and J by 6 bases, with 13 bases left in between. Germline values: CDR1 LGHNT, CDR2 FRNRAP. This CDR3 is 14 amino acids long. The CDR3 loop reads CASGHSTGDEKLFF. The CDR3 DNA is TGTGCTAGTGGTCATTCAACAGGAGATGAAAAACTGTTTTTT.

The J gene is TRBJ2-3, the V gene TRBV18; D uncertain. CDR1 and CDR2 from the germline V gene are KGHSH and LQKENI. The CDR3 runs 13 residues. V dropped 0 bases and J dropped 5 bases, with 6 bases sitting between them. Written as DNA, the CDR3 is TGTGCCAGCTCACCACCGTCTAGAGATACGCAGTATTTT. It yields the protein CASSPPSRDTQYF.

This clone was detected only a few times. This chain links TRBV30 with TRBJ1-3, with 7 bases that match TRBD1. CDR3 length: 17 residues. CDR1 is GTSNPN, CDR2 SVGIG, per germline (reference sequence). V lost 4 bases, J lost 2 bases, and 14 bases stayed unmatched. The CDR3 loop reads CAWIPQGDGYAGNTIYF. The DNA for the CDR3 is TGTGCCTGGATTCCGCAGGGGGATGGTTATGCTGGAAACACCATATATTTT. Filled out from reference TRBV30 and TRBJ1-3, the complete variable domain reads SQTIHQWPATLVQPVGSPLSLECTVEGTSNPNLYWYRQAAGRGLQLLFYSVGIGQISSEVPQNLSASRPQDRQFILSSKKLLLSDSGFYLCAWIPQGDGYAGNTIYFGEGSWLTVV.

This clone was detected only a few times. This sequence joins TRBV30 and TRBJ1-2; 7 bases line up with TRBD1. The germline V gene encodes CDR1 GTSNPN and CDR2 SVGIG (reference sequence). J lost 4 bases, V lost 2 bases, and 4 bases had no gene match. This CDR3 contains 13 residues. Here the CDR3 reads CAWSFQGVYGYTF. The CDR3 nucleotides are TGTGCCTGGAGTTTCCAGGGGGTCTATGGCTACACCTTC.

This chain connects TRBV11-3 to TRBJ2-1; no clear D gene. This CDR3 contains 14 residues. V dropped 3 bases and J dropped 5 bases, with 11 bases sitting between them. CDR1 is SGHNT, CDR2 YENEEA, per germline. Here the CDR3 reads CASSFATTNNEQFF. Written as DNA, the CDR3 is TGTGCCAGCAGCTTTGCGACAACGAACAATGAGCAGTTCTTC.

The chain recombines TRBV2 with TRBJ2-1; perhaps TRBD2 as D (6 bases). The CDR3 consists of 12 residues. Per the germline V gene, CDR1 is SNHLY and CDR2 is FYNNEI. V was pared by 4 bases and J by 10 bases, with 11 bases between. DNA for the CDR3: TGTGCCAGCAGTGGGGACCTAGCGGAGCAGTTCTTC. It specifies CASSGDLAEQFF.

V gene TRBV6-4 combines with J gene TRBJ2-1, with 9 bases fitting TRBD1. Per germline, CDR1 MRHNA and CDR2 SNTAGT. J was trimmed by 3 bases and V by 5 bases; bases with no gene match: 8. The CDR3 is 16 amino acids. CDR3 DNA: TGTGCCAGCAGTCAAACGGACAGGGGAGGCTACAATGAGCAGTTCTTC. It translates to CASSQTDRGGYNEQFF.

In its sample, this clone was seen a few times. Here the CDR3 reads CASLLRDRANTIYF. DNA of the CDR3: TGTGCCTCTTTGCTAAGGGACAGGGCGAACACCATATATTTT. The chain joins TRBV30 to TRBJ1-3, with 9 bases matching TRBD1. V trimming: 7 bases; J trimming: 7 bases; junction bases outside the gene matches: 11. Germline V gives CDR1 GTSNPN, CDR2 SVGIG (reference sequence). The CDR3 runs 14 residues. The entire variable domain, with the rest obtained from reference TRBV30 and TRBJ1-3, is as follows: SQTIHQWPATLVQPVGSPLSLECTVEGTSNPNLYWYRQAAGRGLQLLFYSVGIGQISSEVPQNLSASRPQDRQFILSSKKLLLSDSGFYLCASLLRDRANTIYFGEGSWLTVV.

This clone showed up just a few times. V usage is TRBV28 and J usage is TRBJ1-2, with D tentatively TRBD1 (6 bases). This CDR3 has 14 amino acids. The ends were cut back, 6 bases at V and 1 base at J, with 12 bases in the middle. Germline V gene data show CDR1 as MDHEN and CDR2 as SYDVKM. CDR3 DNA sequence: TGTGCCAGCAGCCCGGGACACCATAACTATGGCTACACCTTC. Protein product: CASSPGHHNYGYTF.

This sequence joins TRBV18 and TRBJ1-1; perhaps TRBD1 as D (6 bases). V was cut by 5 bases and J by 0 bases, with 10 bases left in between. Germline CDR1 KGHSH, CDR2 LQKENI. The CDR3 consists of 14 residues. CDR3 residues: CASSVQGLNTEAFF. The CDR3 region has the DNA TGTGCCAGCTCAGTACAGGGACTGAACACTGAAGCTTTCTTT.

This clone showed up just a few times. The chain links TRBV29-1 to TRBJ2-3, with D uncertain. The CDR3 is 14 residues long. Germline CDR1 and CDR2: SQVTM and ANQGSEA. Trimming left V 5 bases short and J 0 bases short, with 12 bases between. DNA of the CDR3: TGCAGCGTTCTGGTGCAGGCGAGCACAGATACGCAGTATTTT. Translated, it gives CSVLVQASTDTQYF.

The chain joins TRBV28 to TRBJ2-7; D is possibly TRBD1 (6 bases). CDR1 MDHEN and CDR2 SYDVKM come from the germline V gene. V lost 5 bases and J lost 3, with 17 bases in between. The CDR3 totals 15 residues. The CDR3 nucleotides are TGTGCCAGCAGTCGGCTGGGCAGGGGTTACTACGAGCAGTACTTC. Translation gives CASSRLGRGYYEQYF. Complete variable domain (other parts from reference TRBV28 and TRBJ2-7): DVKVTQSSRYLVKRTGEKVFLECVQDMDHENMFWYRQDPGLGLRLIYFSYDVKMKEKGDIPEGYSVSREKKERFSLILESASTNQTSMYLCASSRLGRGYYEQYFGPGTRLTVT.

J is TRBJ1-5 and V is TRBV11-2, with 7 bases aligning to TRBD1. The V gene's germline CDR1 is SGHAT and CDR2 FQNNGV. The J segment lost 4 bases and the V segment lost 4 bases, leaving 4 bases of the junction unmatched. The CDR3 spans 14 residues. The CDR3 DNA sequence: TGTGCCAGCAGCTGGGACAGCGATAATCAGCCCCAGCATTTT. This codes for CASSWDSDNQPQHF.

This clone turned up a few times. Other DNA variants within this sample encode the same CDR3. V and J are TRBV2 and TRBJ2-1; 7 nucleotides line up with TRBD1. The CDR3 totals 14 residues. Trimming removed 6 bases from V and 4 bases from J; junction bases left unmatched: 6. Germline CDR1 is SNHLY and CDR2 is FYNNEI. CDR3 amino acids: CASRGDSLYNEQFF. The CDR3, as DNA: TGTGCCAGCAGGGGGGACAGCTTATACAATGAGCAGTTCTTC. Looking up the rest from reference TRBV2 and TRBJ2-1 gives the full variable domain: EPEVTQTPSHQVTQMGQEVILRCVPISNHLYFYWYRQILGQKVEFLVSFYNNEISEKSEIFDDQFSVERPDGSNFTLKIRSTKLEDSAMYFCASRGDSLYNEQFFGPGTRLTVL.